This T cell receptor beta chain originates from a study of CD8 T cells in ankylosing spondylitis. Findings and limits, study-wide: It appeared that ankylosing spondylitis blood was characterized by a TCR beta motif of under ten highly homologous variants.

The CDR3 sequence is 12 residues long. Trimming took off 6 bases at V and 7 bases at J, with 13 bases between the two ends. TCRdb redid the calling of the 5' RACE reads with MiXCR, one entry per CDR3 protein. The top ten hold 13% to 15% of the sample, which has roughly 350,000 distinct CDR3 sequences, 8% seen once. In regard to this clonotype: Antigen specificity is unknown.

The rearrangement uses TRBV12-3 or TRBV12-4 and TRBJ2-7, with D perhaps TRBD1 (6 bases). The sample consisted of blood, either unsorted or a sorted T cell fraction (not recorded which). The source of this sequence is a male donor with ankylosing spondylitis. CDR3 protein: CASRNRVEEQYF. CDR3 sequence (DNA): TGTGCCAGCAGGAACAGGGTGGAGGAGCAGTACTTC.